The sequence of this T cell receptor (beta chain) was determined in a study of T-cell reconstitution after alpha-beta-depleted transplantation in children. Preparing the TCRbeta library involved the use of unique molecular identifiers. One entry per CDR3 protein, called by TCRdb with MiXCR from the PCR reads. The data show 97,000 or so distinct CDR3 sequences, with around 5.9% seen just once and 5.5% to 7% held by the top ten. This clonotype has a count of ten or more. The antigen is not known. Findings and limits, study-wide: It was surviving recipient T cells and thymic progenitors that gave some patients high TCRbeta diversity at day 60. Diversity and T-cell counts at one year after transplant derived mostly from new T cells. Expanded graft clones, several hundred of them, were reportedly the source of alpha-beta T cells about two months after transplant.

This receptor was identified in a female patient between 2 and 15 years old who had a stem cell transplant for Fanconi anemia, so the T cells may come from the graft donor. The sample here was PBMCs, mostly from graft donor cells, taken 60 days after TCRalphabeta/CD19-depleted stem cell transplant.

CDR3 region: CSTNGILPTDTQYF. The CDR3 DNA sequence: TGCAGCACCAATGGGATTCTACCCACAGATACGCAGTATTTT. The V gene is TRBV29-1, the J gene TRBJ2-3, with D uncertain. V lost 8 bases to trimming and J lost 2 bases, with 17 bases between them. The CDR3 has 14 residues. CDR1 SQVTM and CDR2 ANQGSEA come from the germline V gene.